This TCR beta chain was identified during a study of T-cell reconstitution after alpha-beta-depleted transplantation in children. The authors prepared the TCRbeta library with unique molecular identifiers. TCRdb re-derived calls from the PCR reads in MiXCR, one entry per CDR3 protein. The table lists 300,000 to 350,000 distinct CDR3 sequences, approximately 23% of them singletons. Trimming pared 1 base from V and 3 bases from J, leaving 10 bases between. This CDR3 is built from 14 residues. CDR1 and CDR2 (germline): SEHNR, FQNEAQ (reference sequence). Overall study results and limits: As was reported, about two months after transplant, alpha-beta T cells came from several hundred expanded graft clones.

In its sample, this clonotype was seen many times. Its antigen is as yet unknown. Sequenced here: PBMCs, mostly from graft donor cells, sampled 180 days after TCRalphabeta/CD19-depleted stem cell transplant. This receptor was identified in a male patient aged 10-17 years who had a stem cell transplant for acute lymphoblastic leukemia, so the T cells may come from the graft donor. The chain uses TRBV7-9 and TRBJ2-7, with no clear D. CDR3 nucleotide sequence: TGTGCCAGCAGCTTAGATCCAGCCCGCTACGAGCAGTACTTC. As protein: CASSLDPARYEQYF.